The text below deals with one TCR beta chain. This sample stems from a study of T-cell memory formation after mild COVID-19. Trimming shortened V by 6 bases and J by 4 bases, and 16 bases separated the two germline ends. The CDR3 loop spans 16 amino acids. Looked up from germline, CDR1 is MDHEN and CDR2 is SYDVKM. One entry per CDR3 protein, called by TCRdb with MiXCR from the 5' RACE reads. The sample has more than 300,000 distinct CDR3 sequences, 20% to 25% seen once. This chain joins TRBV28 and TRBJ2-6; no firm D call. The TCR was taken from a man aged 18-30 years who had mild COVID-19 (a few samples of this study predate the infection). Cell type and time point are not known. Sequencing input: PBMCs or a T cell subset sorted from them (not recorded which). The CDR3 nucleotides are TGTGCCAGCAGCACTGGCCTGACGGGCGGGGCCAACGTCCTGACTTTC. It specifies CASSTGLTGGANVLTF.